A single sample gave rise to the 26 T cell receptor beta chains below, sequenced in a study of blood T cell repertoires in COVID-19. Generated by immunoSEQ multiplex PCR, the TCRdb table keeps only in-frame clones and is missing some. The sample has approximately 180,000 clones; roughly 89% are singletons. Sequencing was carried out using peripheral blood. The source of these receptors is a woman aged 50 to 60 with acute or convalescent COVID-19.

CDR3 DNA sequence: TGTGCCAGCAGGGAGACAGGGGGCCTGGGGGAGCTGTTTTTT. Amino acid sequence: CASRETGGLGELFF. The V and J genes are TRBV2 and TRBJ2-2, with 10 bases aligning to TRBD1. The J segment lost 8 bases and the V segment lost 6 bases, leaving 6 bases of the junction unmatched. CDR3 size: 14 residues. Looked up from germline, CDR1 is SNHLY and CDR2 is FYNNEI.

The V gene is TRBV5-1, the J gene TRBJ1-2; TRBD1 is a possible D gene (6 bases). The germline CDR1 and CDR2 sequences are SGHRS and YFSETQ. This CDR3 has 13 amino acids. Trimming left V 5 bases short and J 8 bases short, with 16 bases between. The CDR3 DNA sequence: TGCGCCAGCAGAAAAGAATATGGGGGCGGCTACACCTTC. It specifies CASRKEYGGGYTF.

The rearrangement links TRBV9 to TRBJ1-1; TRBD1 might be the D (6 bases). This CDR3 spans 13 amino acids. CDR1 and CDR2 from the germline V gene are SGDLS and YYNGEE. The V and J ends lost 6 bases and 3 bases respectively, with 12 bases between them. This CDR3 reads CASTPTGDTEAFF. In nucleotides, the CDR3 is TGTGCCAGCACCCCGACAGGCGACACTGAAGCTTTCTTT.

V gene TRBV3-1 (or the pseudogene TRBV3-2) combines with J gene TRBJ2-7; D not certain. The germline CDR1 and CDR2 sequences are LGHDT and YNNKEL (reference sequence). This CDR3 is 16 amino acids long. V was shortened by 1 base and J by 0 bases, with 13 bases between the two germline ends. The CDR3 DNA reads as TGTGCCAGCAGCCAAGGTAACCCTCCGAGCTCCTACGAGCAGTACTTC. It encodes CASSQGNPPSSYEQYF.

J is TRBJ2-7 and V is TRBV6-6, with TRBD2 matching over 8 bases. The length of the CDR3 is 16 residues. V shed 3 bases and J 4 bases; nucleotides not matched to a gene: 11. The V gene's germline CDR1 is MNHNY and CDR2 SVGAGI (reference sequence). The chain's CDR3 is CASSYILAGGDYEQYF. The CDR3 region has the DNA TGTGCCAGCAGTTATATCTTGGCGGGGGGCGATTACGAGCAGTACTTC.

V is TRBV2 and J is TRBJ1-5; D gene uncertain. Germline CDR1 is SNHLY and CDR2 is FYNNEI. Trimming took off 5 bases at V and 5 bases at J, with 7 bases between the two ends. There are 12 residues in the CDR3. CDR3 region: CASSTYYQPQHF. Here the CDR3 DNA reads TGTGCCAGCAGTACATATTATCAGCCCCAGCATTTT.

CDR3 sequence (DNA): TGTGCCAGCAGTGTTACTGGACAGGCCGAAGCTTTCTTT. Translating it yields CASSVTGQAEAFF. This chain uses TRBV28 with TRBJ1-1, with 7 bases aligning to TRBD1. This CDR3 has 13 residues. Germline CDR1 reads MDHEN; CDR2 reads SYDVKM. J was trimmed by 8 bases and V by 5 bases; bases with no gene match: 8.

This sequence joins TRBV28 and TRBJ1-2, with 10 bases identical to TRBD1. The germline V gene encodes CDR1 MDHEN and CDR2 SYDVKM. The CDR3 spans 16 residues. V lost 3 bases, J lost 6 bases, and 10 bases stayed unmatched. This CDR3 reads CASSFLGGQGPDGYTF. The CDR3 region has the DNA TGTGCCAGCAGTTTCCTGGGGGGACAGGGGCCCGATGGCTACACCTTC.

The V call is TRBV7-2, the J call TRBJ2-2; D is perhaps TRBD2 (5 bases). The CDR3 has 15 residues. The germline CDR1 and CDR2 sequences are SGHTA and FQGNSA. The V end lost 2 bases, the J end lost 6 bases, and 13 bases lay between the germline ends. The DNA for the CDR3 is TGTGCCAGCAGCTTAACAGCGGCTGGCGCCGGGGAGCTGTTTTTT. Residues: CASSLTAAGAGELFF.

V is TRBV3-1 (or the pseudogene TRBV3-2) and J is TRBJ2-7; a weak D match, TRBD2 (5 bases). V lost 0 bases to trimming and J lost 6 bases, with 12 bases between them. This CDR3 comprises 14 residues. CDR1 is LGHDT and CDR2 is YNNKEL in the germline V gene (reference sequence). CDR3 DNA: TGTGCCAGCAGCCAAGATCCGGGAACGAGCGAGCAGTACTTC. It codes for CASSQDPGTSEQYF.

The chain has TRBV27 and TRBJ1-3; no clear D. Germline V CDR1 and CDR2: MNHEY, SMNVEV (reference sequence). The CDR3 runs 15 residues. V lost 0 bases to trimming and J lost 8 bases, with 14 bases between them. CDR3 protein: CASSLSKHLGDTIYF. For the CDR3, the DNA is TGTGCCAGCAGTTTATCGAAGCACCTCGGGGACACCATATATTTT.

The rearrangement joins TRBV10-3 to TRBJ1-4; TRBD1 aligns across 7 bases. V lost 10 bases to trimming and J lost 5 bases; unmatched junction nucleotides: 7. Germline CDR1 is ENHRY and CDR2 is SYGVKD. The CDR3 runs 13 residues. The CDR3: CATLRGRNEKLFF. CDR3 in DNA: TGTGCCACCCTAAGGGGGCGGAATGAAAAACTGTTTTTT.

V is TRBV15 and J is TRBJ1-5, with a weak D call TRBD1 (5 bases). Germline V gives CDR1 LNHNV, CDR2 YYDKDF (reference sequence). V was cut by 4 bases and J by 4 bases, with 8 bases left in between. This CDR3 is built from 13 residues. Written as DNA, the CDR3 is TGTGCCACCAGCATACAGGCTAATCAGCCCCAGCATTTT. It translates to CATSIQANQPQHF.

The chain links TRBV7-8 to TRBJ1-4; D ambiguous. Germline CDR1 is SGHVS and CDR2 is FQNEAQ. The CDR3 consists of 13 residues. Trimming shortened V by 1 base and J by 8 bases, and 8 bases separated the two germline ends. In nucleotides, the CDR3 is TGTGCCAGCAGCTTAGGGGGAGGGGAAAAACTGTTTTTT. Its translation is CASSLGGGEKLFF.

V gene TRBV28 combines with J gene TRBJ1-5; no clear D. Germline lookup yields CDR1 MDHEN and CDR2 SYDVKM. V dropped 6 bases and J dropped 4 bases, with 7 bases sitting between them. The CDR3 loop spans 12 amino acids. In DNA form, the CDR3 reads TGTGCCAGCAGCTCAGTAAATCAGCCCCAGCATTTT. Its protein is CASSSVNQPQHF. Full variable domain (rest looked up from reference TRBV28 and TRBJ1-5): DVKVTQSSRYLVKRTGEKVFLECVQDMDHENMFWYRQDPGLGLRLIYFSYDVKMKEKGDIPEGYSVSREKKERFSLILESASTNQTSMYLCASSSVNQPQHFGDGTRLSIL.

This clone came up a few times. This chain connects TRBV9 to TRBJ1-5, with D unclear. Per the germline V gene, CDR1 is SGDLS and CDR2 is YYNGEE. V lost 0 bases and J lost 0, with 4 bases in between. The CDR3 extends over 14 amino acids. The CDR3 bases are TGTGCCAGCAGCGTAGACGGTAGCAATCAGCCCCAGCATTTT. Its translation is CASSVDGSNQPQHF.

V gene TRBV4-3 combines with J gene TRBJ1-2, with 7 bases matching TRBD1. CDR3 size: 15 residues. Germline trimming cut 0 bases from V and 2 bases from J; bases unmatched to any gene: 3. CDR1 and CDR2 from the germline V gene are LGHNA and YSLEER. CDR3 sequence (DNA): TGCGCCAGCAGCCAAGAGGAGACAGGGAACTATGGCTACACCTTC. Its translation is CASSQEETGNYGYTF.

This clone was seen a single time. This chain joins TRBV7-9 and TRBJ1-1; D is unresolved. Trimming took off 5 bases at V and 6 bases at J, with 10 bases between the two ends. Per the germline V gene, CDR1 is SEHNR and CDR2 is FQNEAQ (reference sequence). CDR3 length equals 12 residues. This CDR3 reads CASSRDGPEAFF. CDR3 in DNA: TGTGCCAGCAGCCGGGATGGTCCTGAAGCTTTCTTT.

The chain combines TRBV2 with TRBJ1-2; D not resolved. From germline, CDR1 is SNHLY and CDR2 FYNNEI. The CDR3 runs 15 residues. V gave up 8 bases and J gave up 0 bases, with 16 bases separating them. CDR3 DNA: TGTGCCAGCTCTTTAGAGGGTAGAGCTAACTATGGCTACACCTTC. Protein: CASSLEGRANYGYTF.

A single count supports this clone. The genes are TRBV29-1 and TRBJ2-7, with a possible D match to TRBD2 (7 bases). CDR1 SQVTM and CDR2 ANQGSEA come from the germline V gene. The CDR3 is 13 residues long. V was cut by 4 bases and J by 3 bases, with 13 bases left in between. CDR3 region: CSVGGGAFYEQYF. The CDR3 bases are TGCAGCGTTGGCGGGGGCGCTTTCTACGAGCAGTACTTC.

This clone was found many times. V and J are TRBV7-2 and TRBJ2-1, with D maybe TRBD2 (6 bases). CDR3 length equals 15 residues. Germline CDR1 SGHTA, CDR2 FQGNSA. Deletions cut 3 bases from V and 11 bases from J, with 20 bases between. This chain's CDR3 is CASSFPGLGILQQFF. In nucleotides, the CDR3 is TGTGCCAGCAGCTTTCCGGGACTGGGAATCTTGCAGCAGTTCTTC.

V gene TRBV7-2 combines with J gene TRBJ2-7, with a possible D match to TRBD2 (6 bases). CDR1 and CDR2 (germline): SGHTA, FQGNSA. The CDR3 runs to 15 residues. Trimming left V 1 base short and J 1 base short, with 11 bases between. The CDR3 here is CASSLGSAGSYEQYF. CDR3 DNA sequence: TGTGCCAGCAGCTTAGGGTCGGCGGGATCCTACGAGCAGTACTTC. Using reference TRBV7-2 and TRBJ2-7 for the parts outside the CDR3, the full variable domain is GAGVSQSPSNKVTEKGKDVELRCDPISGHTALYWYRQSLGQGLEFLIYFQGNSAPDKSGLPSDRFSAERTGGSVSTLTIQRTQQEDSAVYLCASSLGSAGSYEQYFGPGTRLTVT.

This sequence joins TRBV2 and TRBJ1-2, with TRBD1 identical over 7 bases. V was clipped by 3 bases and J by 2 bases; unmatched bases: 6. Germline CDR1 SNHLY, CDR2 FYNNEI. The CDR3 has 15 amino acids. The CDR3 coding sequence is TGTGCCAGCAGTGATCGGGCAGGGGGAAACTATGGCTACACCTTC. Protein: CASSDRAGGNYGYTF.

This clone has only a few counts. In DNA form, the CDR3 reads TGTGCCAGCAGTCAACGGGGGGCTGCAGATACGCAGTATTTT. Residues: CASSQRGAADTQYF. The chain has TRBV6-5 and TRBJ2-3; maybe TRBD2 (7 bases). V was cut by 5 bases and J by 4 bases, with 13 bases left in between. Germline values: CDR1 MNHEY, CDR2 SVGAGI. The CDR3 spans 14 residues.

The rearrangement uses TRBV18 and TRBJ2-7; 9 positions match TRBD1. Looked up from germline, CDR1 is KGHSH and CDR2 is LQKENI. Trimming cost V 5 bases and J 7 bases; bases outside gene matches: 21. This CDR3 contains 18 residues. The CDR3: CASSSHPDPGQGPLEQYF. The CDR3 nucleotides read TGTGCCAGCTCAAGCCACCCGGATCCGGGACAGGGACCGTTGGAGCAGTACTTC.

This clone was seen a single time. This chain uses TRBV6-5 with TRBJ1-4; TRBD1 might be the D (5 bases). The V end was cut by 5 bases, the J end by 11 bases, with 18 bases between. The CDR3 contains 14 residues. Germline loops: CDR1 MNHEY, CDR2 SVGAGI. The CDR3 nucleotides read TGTGCCAGCAGTACGGACGGGACTCTAGGTAAACTGTTTTTT. As protein: CASSTDGTLGKLFF.